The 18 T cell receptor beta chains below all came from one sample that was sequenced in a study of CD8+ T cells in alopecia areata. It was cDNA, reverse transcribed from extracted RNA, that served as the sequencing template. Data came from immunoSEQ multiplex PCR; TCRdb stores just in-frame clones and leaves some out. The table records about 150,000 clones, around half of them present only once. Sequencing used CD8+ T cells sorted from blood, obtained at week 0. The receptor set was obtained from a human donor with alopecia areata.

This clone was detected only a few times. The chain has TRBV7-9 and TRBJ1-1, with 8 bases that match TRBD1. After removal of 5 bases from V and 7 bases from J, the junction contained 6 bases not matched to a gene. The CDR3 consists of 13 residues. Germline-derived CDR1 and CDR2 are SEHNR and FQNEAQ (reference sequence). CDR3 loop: CASSLTGEIEAFF. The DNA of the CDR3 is TGTGCCAGCAGCCTGACAGGGGAGATTGAAGCTTTCTTT.

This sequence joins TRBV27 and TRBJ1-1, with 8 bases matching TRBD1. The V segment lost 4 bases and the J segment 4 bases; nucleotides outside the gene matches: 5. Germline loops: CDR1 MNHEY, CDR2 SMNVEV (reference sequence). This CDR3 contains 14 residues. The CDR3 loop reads CASSSQGAGTEAFF. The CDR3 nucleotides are TGTGCCAGCAGTTCCCAGGGGGCGGGCACTGAAGCTTTCTTT.

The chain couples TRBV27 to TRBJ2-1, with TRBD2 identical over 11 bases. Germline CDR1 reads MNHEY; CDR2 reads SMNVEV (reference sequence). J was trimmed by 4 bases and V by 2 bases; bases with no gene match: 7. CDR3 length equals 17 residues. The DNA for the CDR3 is TGTGCCAGCAGTTTAGGGCCTACTAGCGGGGGTTACAATGAGCAGTTCTTC. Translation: CASSLGPTSGGYNEQFF.

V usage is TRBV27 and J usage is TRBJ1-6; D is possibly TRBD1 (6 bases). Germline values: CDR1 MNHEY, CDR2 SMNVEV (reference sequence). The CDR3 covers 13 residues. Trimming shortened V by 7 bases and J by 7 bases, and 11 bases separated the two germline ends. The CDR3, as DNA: TGTGCCAGCACTCTCGGACAGAATTCACCCCTCCACTTT. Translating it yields CASTLGQNSPLHF.

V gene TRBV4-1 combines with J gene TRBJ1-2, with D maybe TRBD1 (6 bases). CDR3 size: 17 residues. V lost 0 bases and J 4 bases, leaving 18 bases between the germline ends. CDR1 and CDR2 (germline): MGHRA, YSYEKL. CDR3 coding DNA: TGCGCCAGCAGCCAAGATCCCGACGGGGGGCTTAGCTATGGCTACACCTTC. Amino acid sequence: CASSQDPDGGLSYGYTF.

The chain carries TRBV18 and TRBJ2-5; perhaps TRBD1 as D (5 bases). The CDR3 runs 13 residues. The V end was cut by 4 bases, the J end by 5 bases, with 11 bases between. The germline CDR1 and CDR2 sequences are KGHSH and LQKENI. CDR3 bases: TGTGCCAGCTCACACCAGGGTACCGAGACCCAGTACTTC. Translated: CASSHQGTETQYF.

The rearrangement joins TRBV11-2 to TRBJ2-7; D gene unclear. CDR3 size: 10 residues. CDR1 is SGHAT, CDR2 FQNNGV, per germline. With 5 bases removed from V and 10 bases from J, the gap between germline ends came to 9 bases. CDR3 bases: TGTGCCAGCAGCCAAAGTCGTCAGTACTTC. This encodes CASSQSRQYF.

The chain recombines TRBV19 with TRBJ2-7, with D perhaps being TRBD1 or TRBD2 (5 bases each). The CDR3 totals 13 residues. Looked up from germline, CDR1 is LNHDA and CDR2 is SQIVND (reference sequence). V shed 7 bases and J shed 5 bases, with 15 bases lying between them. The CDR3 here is CASKGAGTHEQYF. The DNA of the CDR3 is TGTGCCAGTAAAGGAGCAGGGACCCACGAGCAGTACTTC.

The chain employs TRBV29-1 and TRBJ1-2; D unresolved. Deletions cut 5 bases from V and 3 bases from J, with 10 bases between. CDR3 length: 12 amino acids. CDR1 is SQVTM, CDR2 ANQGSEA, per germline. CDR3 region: CSVRPADYGYTF. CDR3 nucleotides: TGCAGCGTTCGGCCGGCAGACTATGGCTACACCTTC. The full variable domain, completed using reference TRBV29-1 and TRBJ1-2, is SAVISQKPSRDICQRGTSLTIQCQVDSQVTMMFWYRQQPGQSLTLIATANQGSEATYESGFVIDKFPISRPNLTFSTLTVSNMSPEDSSIYLCSVRPADYGYTFGSGTRLTVV.

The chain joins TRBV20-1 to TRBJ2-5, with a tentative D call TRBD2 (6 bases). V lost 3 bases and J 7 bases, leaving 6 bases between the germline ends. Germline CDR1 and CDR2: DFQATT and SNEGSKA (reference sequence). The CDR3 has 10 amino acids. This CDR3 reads CSASGGTQYF. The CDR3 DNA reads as TGCAGTGCTAGCGGGGGGACCCAGTACTTC.

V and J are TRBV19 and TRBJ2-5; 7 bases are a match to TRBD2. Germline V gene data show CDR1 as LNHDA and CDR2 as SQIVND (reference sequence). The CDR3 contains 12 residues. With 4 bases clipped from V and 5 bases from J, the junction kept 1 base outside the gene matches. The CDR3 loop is CASSTGGETQYF. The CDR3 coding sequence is TGTGCCAGTAGTACGGGAGGCGAGACCCAGTACTTC. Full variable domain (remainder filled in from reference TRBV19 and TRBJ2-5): DGGITQSPKYLFRKEGQNVTLSCEQNLNHDAMYWYRQDPGQGLRLIYYSQIVNDFQKGDIAEGYSVSREKKESFPLTVTSAQKNPTAFYLCASSTGGETQYFGPGTRLLVL.

CDR3 sequence reads: CASSQRTTSTDTQYF. In nucleotides, the CDR3 is TGCGCCAGCAGCCAAAGAACTACCAGCACAGATACGCAGTATTTT. The chain recombines TRBV4-1 with TRBJ2-3, with no clear D. V shed 2 bases and J shed 0 bases, with 9 bases lying between them. Germline V CDR1 and CDR2: MGHRA, YSYEKL. The CDR3 sequence is 15 residues long.

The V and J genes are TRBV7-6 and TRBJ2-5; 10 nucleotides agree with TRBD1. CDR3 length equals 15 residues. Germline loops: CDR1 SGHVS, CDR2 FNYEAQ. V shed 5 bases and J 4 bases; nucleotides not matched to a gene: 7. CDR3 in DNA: TGTGCCAGCAGCCCTACGACAGGGGGCTTAGAGACCCAGTACTTC. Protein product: CASSPTTGGLETQYF.

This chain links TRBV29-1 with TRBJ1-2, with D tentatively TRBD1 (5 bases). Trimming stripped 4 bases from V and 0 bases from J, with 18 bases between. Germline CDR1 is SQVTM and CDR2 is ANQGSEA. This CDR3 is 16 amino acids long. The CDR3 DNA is TGCAGCGTTGTAGGGTGGCAGGGAGAGGCTAACTATGGCTACACCTTC. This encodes CSVVGWQGEANYGYTF.

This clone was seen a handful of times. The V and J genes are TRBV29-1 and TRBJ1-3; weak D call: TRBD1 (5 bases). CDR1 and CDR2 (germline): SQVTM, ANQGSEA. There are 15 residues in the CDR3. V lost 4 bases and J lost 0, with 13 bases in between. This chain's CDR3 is CSVATPRGSGNTIYF. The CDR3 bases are TGCAGCGTTGCCACCCCAAGGGGCTCTGGAAACACCATATATTTT. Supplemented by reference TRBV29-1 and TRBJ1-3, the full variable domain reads SAVISQKPSRDICQRGTSLTIQCQVDSQVTMMFWYRQQPGQSLTLIATANQGSEATYESGFVIDKFPISRPNLTFSTLTVSNMSPEDSSIYLCSVATPRGSGNTIYFGEGSWLTVV.

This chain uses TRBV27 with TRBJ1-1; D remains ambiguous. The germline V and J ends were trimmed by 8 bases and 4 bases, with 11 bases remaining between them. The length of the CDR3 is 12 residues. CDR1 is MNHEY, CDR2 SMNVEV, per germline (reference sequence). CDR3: CASGNWVTEAFF. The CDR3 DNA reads TGTGCCAGCGGCAATTGGGTCACTGAAGCTTTCTTT.

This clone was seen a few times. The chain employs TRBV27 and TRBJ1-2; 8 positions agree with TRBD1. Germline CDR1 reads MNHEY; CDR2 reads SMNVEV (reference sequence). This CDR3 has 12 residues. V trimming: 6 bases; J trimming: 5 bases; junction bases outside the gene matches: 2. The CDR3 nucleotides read TGTGCCAGCAGGCAGGGGGCATATGGCTACACCTTC. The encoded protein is CASRQGAYGYTF.

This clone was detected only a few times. The CDR3 DNA reads as TGTGCCTGGAGTTGGCAGGGGGGTTTGAATGAGCAGTTCTTC. Protein sequence: CAWSWQGGLNEQFF. This chain uses TRBV30 with TRBJ2-1; the D gene is possibly TRBD1 (7 bases). The germline CDR1 and CDR2 sequences are GTSNPN and SVGIG (reference sequence). The CDR3 is made up of 14 amino acids. Trimming pared 2 bases from V and 7 bases from J, leaving 15 bases between.